This is a list of T cell receptor beta chains from one sample in a study of beta chain features in type 1 diabetes. Some clones are missing from TCRdb's copy, which holds only in-frame ones; the method was immunoSEQ multiplex PCR. Counted here are roughly 130,000 clones, 9.2% occurring once; the ten biggest clones make up roughly 0.74%. Sequencing was done on a sample of central memory CD4+ T cells from blood. Receptors were obtained from a man aged 18 to 35 in good health. Each CDR3 is given with its conserved first and last residue. Each record gives: D gene, CDR3 length, V gene, J gene, clone size, CDR3 DNA, CDR3 protein. D genes are given only for firm matches. Clone size is shown for a subset of rows, as once, few, many or a class of expanded clone.

d_call: NA; cdr3_length: 14; v_call: TRBV25-1; j_call: TRBJ2-5; clone_size: NA; cdr3_nt: TGTGCCAGCAGTGAGACCGGGACAAAGGAGACCCAGTACTTC; cdr3_aa: CASSETGTKETQYF
d_call: TRBD1; cdr3_length: 13; v_call: TRBV5-1; j_call: TRBJ1-2; clone_size: NA; cdr3_nt: TGCGCCAGCAGGGAGCAGGGGGCAAATGGCTACACCTTC; cdr3_aa: CASREQGANGYTF
d_call: NA; cdr3_length: 16; v_call: TRBV6-6; j_call: TRBJ1-3; clone_size: NA; cdr3_nt: TGTGCCAGCAGTTACACATTGACAGGAACTGGAAACACCATATATTTT; cdr3_aa: CASSYTLTGTGNTIYF
d_call: NA; cdr3_length: 11; v_call: TRBV20-1; j_call: TRBJ2-5; clone_size: NA; cdr3_nt: TGCAGTGCGGGGGGTTCGGAGACCCAGTACTTC; cdr3_aa: CSAGGSETQYF
d_call: TRBD1; cdr3_length: 17; v_call: TRBV7-8; j_call: TRBJ1-2; clone_size: NA; cdr3_nt: TGTGCCAGCAGCCAACCCTCGGAGAACAGGGGGGTCTATGGCTACACCTTC; cdr3_aa: CASSQPSENRGVYGYTF
d_call: TRBD1; cdr3_length: 14; v_call: TRBV15; j_call: TRBJ1-2; clone_size: many; cdr3_nt: TGTGCCACCAGCAGAAGCTCGACAGGGGGCGGCTACACCTTC; cdr3_aa: CATSRSSTGGGYTF
d_call: NA; cdr3_length: 15; v_call: TRBV4-2; j_call: TRBJ1-2; clone_size: few; cdr3_nt: TGTGCCAGCAGCCAAGAGGACAACACTAACTATGGCTACACCTTC; cdr3_aa: CASSQEDNTNYGYTF
d_call: NA; cdr3_length: 14; v_call: TRBV4-3; j_call: TRBJ2-1; clone_size: few; cdr3_nt: TGCGCCAGCAGCCCTAACAGGGCTATCGATGAGCAGTTCTTC; cdr3_aa: CASSPNRAIDEQFF
d_call: NA; cdr3_length: 15; v_call: TRBV6-5; j_call: TRBJ1-2; clone_size: NA; cdr3_nt: TGTGCCAGCAGTGTTGTGTTGATCGGGAACTATGGCTACACCTTC; cdr3_aa: CASSVVLIGNYGYTF
d_call: TRBD1; cdr3_length: 20; v_call: TRBV29-1; j_call: TRBJ2-3; clone_size: NA; cdr3_nt: TGCAGCGTTGAAGGGGGAGTCGGGACAGTTGTGCCGCTTAGCACAGATACGCAGTATTTT; cdr3_aa: CSVEGGVGTVVPLSTDTQYF
d_call: TRBD2; cdr3_length: 15; v_call: TRBV29-1; j_call: TRBJ2-3; clone_size: few; cdr3_nt: TGCAGCCTTTTAATTAGCGGGGTTTCAACAGATACGCAGTATTTT; cdr3_aa: CSLLISGVSTDTQYF
d_call: NA; cdr3_length: 12; v_call: TRBV4-2; j_call: TRBJ1-2; clone_size: NA; cdr3_nt: TGTGCCAGCAGCCAAGATGCGCATGGCTACACCTTC; cdr3_aa: CASSQDAHGYTF
d_call: NA; cdr3_length: 17; v_call: TRBV30; j_call: TRBJ1-6; clone_size: few; cdr3_nt: TGTGCCTGGAGTGCCCTGTCTGGGGCAGAGCTTAATTCACCCCTCCACTTT; cdr3_aa: CAWSALSGAELNSPLHF
d_call: NA; cdr3_length: 12; v_call: TRBV18; j_call: TRBJ1-1; clone_size: NA; cdr3_nt: TGTGCCAGCTCACCCGACCGGGTTGAAGCTTTCTTT; cdr3_aa: CASSPDRVEAFF
d_call: TRBD1; cdr3_length: 13; v_call: TRBV9; j_call: TRBJ1-2; clone_size: NA; cdr3_nt: TGTGCCAGCAGCACGACAGGGAACTATGGCTACACCTTC; cdr3_aa: CASSTTGNYGYTF
d_call: TRBD1; cdr3_length: 14; v_call: TRBV7-9; j_call: TRBJ2-7; clone_size: NA; cdr3_nt: TGTGCCAGCAGCCCTGGGGACAGAGTCTACGAGCAGTACTTC; cdr3_aa: CASSPGDRVYEQYF
d_call: TRBD1; cdr3_length: 13; v_call: TRBV7-3; j_call: TRBJ2-1; clone_size: few; cdr3_nt: TGTGCCAGCAGCTTACAGGGGGCAGGGGAGCAGTTCTTC; cdr3_aa: CASSLQGAGEQFF